The subject of this entry is one T cell receptor beta chain. V gave up 0 bases and J gave up 8 bases; unmatched junction bases: 15. The germline gives CDR1 LNHNV, CDR2 YYDKDF (reference sequence). The CDR3 has 20 amino acids. The sample is drawn from a study of T cell clonotyping in hematopoietic cell transplantation. Assay used: immunoSEQ multiplex PCR; TCRdb lists only in-frame clones, some missing. The sample has about 14,000 clones; around 84% are singletons. The V call is TRBV15, the J call TRBJ2-1; 14 nucleotides align to TRBD2. The TCR was taken from a male patient aged 45-59 years who had an allogeneic stem cell transplant from an unrelated donor, so T cells may come from the graft donor. Some clones in this sample may be carry-over from other donors' samples. This material consisted of PBMCs, taken 100 days after allogeneic stem cell transplant. The CDR3 is CATSRDSAGLAGGREYEQFF. The CDR3 DNA follows: TGTGCCACCAGCAGAGATTCCGCCGGACTAGCGGGAGGTAGGGAATATGAGCAGTTCTTC.